One and the same sample provided the 2 T cell receptor beta chains below, sequenced in a study of cytomegalovirus exposure and HLA in healthy donors. The study ran its PCR with 60 Vbeta and 13 Jbeta primers. Sequencing used immunoSEQ multiplex PCR; TCRdb keeps in-frame clones, though not all of them. The sample records some 120,000 clones, 60% to 75% being singletons. The sequenced sample was PBMCs. The receptors originated from a woman aged 50 to 65 in good health and CMV-seropositive.

V usage is TRBV18 and J usage is TRBJ2-7, with 7 positions matching TRBD2. Germline assignment: CDR1 KGHSH and CDR2 LQKENI. The CDR3 sequence is 15 residues long. With V trimmed by 3 bases and J by 1 base, 6 bases remained unmatched. The CDR3 reads CASSPPGGSSYEQYF. The CDR3 nucleotides read TGTGCCAGCTCACCGCCGGGGGGATCGTCCTACGAGCAGTACTTC.

The chain links TRBV2 to TRBJ1-2; tentative D call: TRBD1 (5 bases). With 1 base removed from V and 6 bases from J, the gap between germline ends came to 6 bases. In germline, CDR1 is SNHLY, CDR2 FYNNEI. This CDR3 region has 12 residues. The CDR3 DNA reads TGTGCCAGCAGTGAAGGACAGCATGGCTACACCTTC. Protein sequence: CASSEGQHGYTF. The full variable domain, its missing parts supplied by reference TRBV2 and TRBJ1-2, is EPEVTQTPSHQVTQMGQEVILRCVPISNHLYFYWYRQILGQKVEFLVSFYNNEISEKSEIFDDQFSVERPDGSNFTLKIRSTKLEDSAMYFCASSEGQHGYTFGSGTRLTVV.